This T cell receptor (beta chain) was sequenced during a study of vaccination and CD4 T cells after COVID-19. Study-level information: For post-vaccine samples, collection took place a median around 70 days after dose two, ranging from 14 to 241.

To note about this clonotype: The antigen is undetermined.

This CDR3 contains 13 residues. Germline loops: CDR1 SGHNT, CDR2 YENEEA. Trimming took off 1 base at V and 7 bases at J, with 8 bases between the two ends. Treatment indicated: roughly ten-day PBMC culture with coronavirus spike peptide pools or control peptides (ViraFEST assay). Using peptide pools, antigen-specific T cells were expanded in ViraFEST before TCRs were sequenced. It was on days 3 and 7 that half the medium was replaced with fresh IL-2 medium. An Oncomine TCR Beta short-read assay was used to sequence the DNA from cultured CD4+ T cells. A single record per CDR3 protein comes from TCRdb applying MiXCR to the PCR reads. The sample holds roughly 12,000 distinct CDR3 sequences, 40% to 50% seen once.

Sequencing input: CD4+ T cells from blood, cultured in vitro. This TCR was sampled from a human donor who had recovered from COVID-19. The V call is TRBV11-3, the J call TRBJ2-1, with D uncertain. In nucleotides, the CDR3 is TGTGCCAGCAGCTTAGGGGTTTCGAATGAGCAGTTCTTC. Its protein product is CASSLGVSNEQFF. The entire variable domain, with the rest obtained from reference TRBV11-3 and TRBJ2-1, is as follows: EAGVVQSPRYKIIEKKQPVAFWCNPISGHNTLYWYLQNLGQGPELLIRYENEEAVDDSQLPKDRFSAERLKGVDSTLKIQPAELGDSAVYLCASSLGVSNEQFFGPGTRLTVL.